What follows are 3 T cell receptor beta chains derived from one specimen sequenced in a study of T cell changes during pregnancy in multiple sclerosis. This table comes from immunoSEQ multiplex PCR, and its TCRdb copy is limited to in-frame clones, with some not included. Of 35,000 to 50,000 clones in the sample, around four fifths were seen once. Here the sequenced sample was CD4+ T cells from peripheral blood mononuclear cells, taken before pregnancy. These TCRs come from a female donor with multiple sclerosis, enrolled in a pregnancy study.

The V call is TRBV19, the J call TRBJ2-2; D possibly corresponds to TRBD1 (5 bases). The CDR3 sequence is 15 residues long. The germline V and J ends were trimmed by 5 bases and 6 bases, with 16 bases remaining between them. Germline CDR1 LNHDA, CDR2 SQIVND (reference sequence). CDR3 DNA sequence: TGTGCCAGTAGTCGGACACCGGAATGGGCCGGGGAGCTGTTTTTT. It yields the protein CASSRTPEWAGELFF.

The chain combines TRBV5-1 with TRBJ2-5, with 11 bases lining up with TRBD2. CDR3 length: 14 residues. The V gene end was trimmed by 4 bases and the J gene end by 2 bases; junction bases not matched to a gene: 1. CDR1 is SGHRS, CDR2 YFSETQ, per germline. In nucleotides, the CDR3 is TGCGCCAGCAGCCCTAGCGGGAGGCAAGAGACCCAGTACTTC. Translated: CASSPSGRQETQYF.

The rearrangement joins TRBV6-6 to TRBJ2-7, with 10 bases that match TRBD1. The J segment lost 1 base and the V segment lost 6 bases, leaving 6 bases of the junction unmatched. The CDR3 length is 15 residues. CDR1 and CDR2 (germline): MNHNY, SVGAGI (reference sequence). Written as DNA, the CDR3 is TGTGCCAGCAGACCTAGGACAGGGGGTTCCTACGAGCAGTACTTC. Its protein product is CASRPRTGGSYEQYF.